The 32 T cell receptor beta chains in this list originate from one sample, sequenced in a study of CD8 T cells in ankylosing spondylitis. TCRdb ran MiXCR on the 5' RACE reads and lists one entry per CDR3 protein. The table records about 220,000 distinct CDR3 sequences, about 10% of them present only once. Specimen: blood, either unsorted or a sorted T cell fraction (not recorded which). Receptors were obtained from a male donor with ankylosing spondylitis or in good health (not recorded which).

This clonotype was observed a few times. V and J are TRBV6-5 and TRBJ2-2; D is possibly TRBD1 (5 bases). This CDR3 has 17 residues. V was clipped by 0 bases and J by 0 bases, with 11 bases between them. Germline lookup yields CDR1 MNHEY and CDR2 SVGAGI. CDR3 nucleotide sequence: TGTGCCAGCAGTTACTCGAAGGGGAACACGAACACCGGGGAGCTGTTTTTT. Encoded protein: CASSYSKGNTNTGELFF.

To note about this clonotype: A read error may produce the germline difference seen at one junction end. This chain connects TRBV12-3 or TRBV12-4 to TRBJ1-1; 11 bases fit TRBD1. The CDR3 length is 16 residues. The CDR3 is CASSPAPGQGDTEALF. The CDR3 bases are TGTGCCAGCAGTCCAGCACCGGGACAGGGGGACACTGAAGCTCTCTTT.

The chain carries TRBV7-6 and TRBJ2-5; TRBD2 matches at 12 bases. CDR3 length: 16 amino acids. From germline, CDR1 is SGHVS and CDR2 FNYEAQ. The junction had 7 bases not matched to a gene; V was cut back by 4 bases and J by 4 bases. The CDR3 region is CASSYALAGGPETQYF. As DNA, the CDR3 is TGTGCCAGCAGCTACGCTCTAGCGGGGGGGCCAGAGACCCAGTACTTC. The full variable domain, completed using reference TRBV7-6 and TRBJ2-5, is GAGVSQSPRYKVTKRGQDVALRCDPISGHVSLYWYRQALGQGPEFLTYFNYEAQQDKSGLPNDRFSAERPEGSISTLTIQRTEQRDSAMYRCASSYALAGGPETQYFGPGTRLLVL.

The J gene is TRBJ2-7, the V gene TRBV3-1; D remains unclear. Germline assignment: CDR1 LGHDT and CDR2 YNNKEL (reference sequence). The CDR3 has 13 amino acids. Trimming cost V 3 bases and J 2 bases, with 8 bases left between them. The CDR3 DNA follows: TGTGCCAGCAGCCAGAGGCAGACCTACGAGCAGTACTTC. This gives the protein CASSQRQTYEQYF.

The chain is built from TRBV19 and TRBJ2-1; D is undetermined. V was trimmed by 7 bases and J by 8 bases, leaving 18 bases between them. CDR3 size: 14 residues. CDR1 and CDR2 (germline): LNHDA, SQIVND (reference sequence). In nucleotides, the CDR3 is TGTGCCAGTACCAGCCTTGACCCCCAGGATGAGCAGTTCTTC. It codes for CASTSLDPQDEQFF.

This clonotype was observed many times. The chain joins TRBV7-8 to TRBJ2-1; 13 nucleotides line up with TRBD2. With 3 bases clipped from V and 3 bases from J, the junction kept 2 bases outside the gene matches. In germline, CDR1 is SGHVS, CDR2 FQNEAQ. The CDR3 length is 16 residues. The CDR3 DNA follows: TGTGCCAGCAGCTTTGGACTAGCGGGGGACTACAATGAGCAGTTCTTC. This sequence encodes CASSFGLAGDYNEQFF.

This clonotype was counted ten times or more. The chain joins TRBV5-1 to TRBJ1-6; D may be TRBD1 (5 bases). This CDR3 has 14 residues. Germline CDR1 and CDR2: SGHRS and YFSETQ. V lost 4 bases and J lost 7, with 12 bases in between. CDR3 sequence reads: CASSPGQENSPLHF. Written as DNA, the CDR3 is TGCGCCAGCAGCCCAGGACAAGAAAATTCACCCCTCCACTTT.

This clonotype was detected many times. The chain recombines TRBV3-1 with TRBJ1-1, with a weak D call TRBD1 (6 bases). Trimming pared 3 bases from V and 3 bases from J, leaving 11 bases between. CDR3 length: 14 residues. Germline CDR1 and CDR2: LGHDT and YNNKEL (reference sequence). The CDR3 region has the DNA TGTGCCAGCAGCCATCACAGGGAGGACACTGAAGCTTTCTTT. It codes for CASSHHREDTEAFF.

This clonotype was recorded at least ten times. The chain carries TRBV3-1 and TRBJ2-7; TRBD1 matches 9 bases. This CDR3 has 21 amino acids. Germline CDR1 is LGHDT and CDR2 is YNNKEL (reference sequence). V gave up 0 bases and J gave up 2 bases; unmatched junction bases: 20. The CDR3 DNA sequence: TGTGCCAGCAGCCAAGAAATCCGGGACAGGGTATCGGTTTCTTTAACCTACGAGCAGTACTTC. It codes for CASSQEIRDRVSVSLTYEQYF.

This clonotype was detected a few times. The rearrangement joins TRBV5-6 to TRBJ2-2; 10 bases line up with TRBD1. The germline gives CDR1 SGHDT, CDR2 YYEEEE. J lost 3 bases, V lost 3 bases, and 2 bases had no gene match. The CDR3 consists of 15 residues. CDR3 coding DNA: TGTGCCAGCAGCTCCGGGACAGGGGACACCGGGGAGCTGTTTTTT. It encodes CASSSGTGDTGELFF.

The table lists this clonotype with many counts. The chain carries TRBV6-2 or TRBV6-3 and TRBJ1-2; maybe TRBD1 (5 bases). The CDR3 spans 11 residues. Germline CDR1 MNHEY, CDR2 SVGEGT. The V end was cut by 8 bases, the J end by 8 bases, with 12 bases between. CDR3 protein: CASGQGKGYTF. The CDR3 DNA sequence: TGTGCCAGCGGTCAGGGAAAAGGCTACACCTTC.

There are many counts of this clonotype. The chain couples TRBV12-3 or TRBV12-4 to TRBJ2-2; tentatively, D is TRBD2 (5 bases). The V gene lost 10 bases and the J gene lost 5 bases, with 17 bases spanning the gap. The CDR3 is 14 residues long. This chain's CDR3 is CATTGDAGTGELFF. The DNA of the CDR3 is TGTGCCACCACCGGCGATGCGGGTACCGGGGAGCTGTTTTTT.

The chain recombines TRBV7-9 with TRBJ1-1; no clear D. The CDR3 spans 14 residues. Trimming took 2 bases from V and 1 from J, leaving 8 bases between them. In germline, CDR1 is SEHNR, CDR2 FQNEAQ (reference sequence). DNA of the CDR3: TGTGCCAGCAGCTTACTGGTGGGGAACACTGAAGCTTTCTTT. It codes for CASSLLVGNTEAFF.

The sample holds many counts of this clonotype. Here the CDR3 DNA reads TGTGCCAGCAGCTTGGAAGGATTCTATGGCTACACCTTC. This gives the protein CASSLEGFYGYTF. This chain connects TRBV5-6 to TRBJ1-2; D gene unclear. CDR1 is SGHDT and CDR2 is YYEEEE in the germline V gene. CDR3 length: 13 amino acids. Trimming cost V 0 bases and J 4 bases, with 7 bases left between them.

The chain couples TRBV20-1 to TRBJ1-1; 8 bases fit TRBD1. The CDR3 runs to 15 residues. J gave up 1 base and V 6 bases, and 10 bases lay outside the gene matches. The germline V gene encodes CDR1 DFQATT and CDR2 SNEGSKA (reference sequence). In nucleotides, the CDR3 is TGCAGTGCCGGAAAGGGACAGGTCAGGAACACTGAAGCTTTCTTT. Its protein is CSAGKGQVRNTEAFF.

This clonotype was seen at least ten times. The V gene is TRBV5-6, the J gene TRBJ1-4, with D tentatively TRBD1 (5 bases). V dropped 4 bases and J dropped 3 bases, with 7 bases sitting between them. CDR3 size: 13 residues. Germline lookup yields CDR1 SGHDT and CDR2 YYEEEE. CDR3 loop: CASSRGANEKLFF. CDR3 nucleotide sequence: TGTGCCAGCAGCAGGGGTGCTAATGAAAAACTGTTTTTT.

This clonotype was observed at least ten times. The chain has TRBV15 and TRBJ2-2; D call uncertain. The CDR3 is 15 residues long. Trimming pared 0 bases from V and 0 bases from J, leaving 5 bases between. Germline CDR1 LNHNV, CDR2 YYDKDF (reference sequence). The CDR3 protein is CATSRDGANTGELFF. CDR3 DNA sequence: TGTGCCACCAGCAGAGACGGAGCGAACACCGGGGAGCTGTTTTTT.

This clonotype was observed a handful of times. The V call is TRBV7-3, the J call TRBJ2-2; the D is unclear. Trimming took off 5 bases at V and 6 bases at J, with 13 bases between the two ends. CDR1 SGHTA and CDR2 FQGTGA come from the germline V gene. CDR3 length: 14 residues. CDR3 DNA: TGTGCCAGCAGCGGGGATTTGGGTGCCGGGGAGCTGTTTTTT. Its translation: CASSGDLGAGELFF. The complete variable domain, with remaining parts taken from reference TRBV7-3 and TRBJ2-2, reads GAGVSQTPSNKVTEKGKYVELRCDPISGHTALYWYRQSLGQGPEFLIYFQGTGAADDSGLPNDRFFAVRPEGSVSTLKIQRTERGDSAVYLCASSGDLGAGELFFGEGSRLTVL.

This clonotype was counted ten times or more. The V gene is TRBV7-2, the J gene TRBJ2-5; no clear D gene. Trimming took off 1 base at V and 2 bases at J, with 5 bases between the two ends. CDR3 length equals 13 residues. From germline, CDR1 is SGHTA and CDR2 FQGNSA. The CDR3 DNA reads as TGTGCCAGCAGCTTAGTGCTTCAAGAGACCCAGTACTTC. It yields the protein CASSLVLQETQYF.

This clonotype was seen ten or more times. The J gene is TRBJ1-6, the V gene TRBV3-1; D is possibly TRBD1 (6 bases). This CDR3 has 14 amino acids. Trimming left V 3 bases short and J 5 bases short, with 8 bases between. Germline V gene data show CDR1 as LGHDT and CDR2 as YNNKEL (reference sequence). In DNA, the CDR3 is TGTGCCAGCAGCCACAGGGGACATAATTCACCCCTCCACTTT. This encodes CASSHRGHNSPLHF.

The chain couples TRBV29-1 to TRBJ1-2; D call uncertain. Germline V gene sequence: CDR1 SQVTM, CDR2 ANQGSEA. With 4 bases removed from V and 6 bases from J, the gap between germline ends came to 9 bases. CDR3 length: 11 amino acids. The CDR3 loop reads CSVGLGNGYTF. CDR3 nucleotides: TGCAGCGTTGGACTAGGGAATGGCTACACCTTC.

This clonotype was detected ten times or more. The chain employs TRBV25-1 and TRBJ1-2, with no clear D. The CDR3 runs to 14 residues. Per germline, CDR1 MGHDK and CDR2 SYGVNS. V was pared by 1 base and J by 1 base, with 7 bases between. This CDR3 reads CASSESGFNYGYTF. CDR3 coding DNA: TGTGCCAGCAGTGAATCCGGGTTTAACTATGGCTACACCTTC.

This clonotype has at least ten counts. This chain links TRBV11-2 with TRBJ1-4; D is perhaps TRBD1 (6 bases). CDR1 and CDR2 (germline): SGHAT, FQNNGV. V dropped 6 bases and J dropped 7 bases, with 21 bases sitting between them. CDR3 length: 16 amino acids. The CDR3 DNA reads TGTGCCAGCAGATCACTCACAGGGCAGCGGGTTGAAAAACTGTTTTTT. Residues: CASRSLTGQRVEKLFF.

In this sample, this clonotype turned up many times. The chain employs TRBV24-1 and TRBJ2-5; D possibly corresponds to TRBD1 (6 bases). The CDR3 totals 15 residues. Germline assignment: CDR1 KGHDR and CDR2 SFDVKD. Trimming took 1 base from V and 4 from J, leaving 12 bases between them. Written as DNA, the CDR3 is TGTGCCACCAGTGATTTTCAGGGGCCGGGAGAGACCCAGTACTTC. As protein: CATSDFQGPGETQYF.

This clonotype was recorded many times. CDR3 bases: TGTGCCAGTAGTATGAGTTTCGGACAGGGATTATCTGGGGCCAACGTCCTGACTTTC. Its translation is CASSMSFGQGLSGANVLTF. The rearrangement links TRBV19 to TRBJ2-6, with 8 bases lining up with TRBD1. CDR3 length: 19 residues. The V gene end was trimmed by 3 bases and the J gene end by 1 base; junction bases not matched to a gene: 11. Germline CDR1 is LNHDA and CDR2 is SQIVND (reference sequence).

This clonotype was seen a few times. V and J are TRBV20-1 and TRBJ2-1; 10 positions match TRBD2. Per the germline V gene, CDR1 is DFQATT and CDR2 is SNEGSKA (reference sequence). V trimming: 7 bases; J trimming: 8 bases; junction bases outside the gene matches: 11. This CDR3 has 14 residues. The CDR3: CSEGSSGGADEQFF. The CDR3 region has the DNA TGCAGTGAAGGGTCAAGCGGGGGGGCGGATGAGCAGTTCTTC.

There are a few counts of this clonotype. The gene calls are TRBV15 and TRBJ1-2; 7 bases match TRBD1. From germline, CDR1 is LNHNV and CDR2 YYDKDF (reference sequence). There are 13 residues in the CDR3. V lost 1 base to trimming and J lost 8 bases; unmatched junction nucleotides: 4. CDR3 region: CATSRAAGGGYTF. In DNA form, the CDR3 reads TGTGCCACCAGCAGAGCGGCAGGGGGAGGCTACACCTTC. The variable domain in full, completed from reference TRBV15 and TRBJ1-2, reads DAMVIQNPRYQVTQFGKPVTLSCSQTLNHNVMYWYQQKSSQAPKLLFHYYDKDFNNEADTPDNFQSRRPNTSFCFLDIRSPGLGDTAMYLCATSRAAGGGYTFGSGTRLTVV.

This clonotype was observed a single time. The CDR3 does not close with the conserved phenylalanine or tryptophan, likely indicating a read error. This sequence joins TRBV7-9 and TRBJ2-5; 11 bases match TRBD2. Losses at the gene ends were 3 bases for V and 5 bases for J; bases not matched to a gene: 5. The CDR3 is made up of 15 amino acids. Germline V gene sequence: CDR1 SEHNR, CDR2 FQNEAQ (reference sequence). The CDR3 DNA sequence: TGTGCCAGCAGCTTCAATAGCGGGGGGGCGGAGACCCAGTACTCC. This gives the protein CASSFNSGGAETQYS.

Ten or more counts support this clonotype. This chain uses TRBV10-3 with TRBJ2-7; tentatively, D is TRBD1 (6 bases). The germline V gene has CDR1 ENHRY and CDR2 SYGVKD. This CDR3 has 13 residues. Trimming removed 3 bases at V and 4 bases at J, with 10 bases between. The CDR3, as DNA: TGTGCCATCAGTGAAGGGACACCATACGAGCAGTACTTC. This codes for CAISEGTPYEQYF.

This clonotype was observed at least ten times. V and J are TRBV27 and TRBJ1-1; 9 bases are shared with TRBD1. This CDR3 comprises 15 residues. CDR1 and CDR2 (germline): MNHEY, SMNVEV (reference sequence). Unmatched junction bases numbered 7, after V lost 5 bases and J lost 3 bases. Here the CDR3 DNA reads TGTGCCAGCAGTCACGGGGACAGGGTGGACACTGAAGCTTTCTTT. Translation: CASSHGDRVDTEAFF.

This clonotype appeared many times. This chain connects TRBV11-2 to TRBJ2-3, with 11 bases identical to TRBD2. CDR3 size: 18 residues. Germline-derived CDR1 and CDR2 are SGHAT and FQNNGV. V dropped 3 bases and J dropped 1; count of bases not matched to a gene: 9. CDR3 residues: CASSFIAGGHRGTDTQYF. CDR3 nucleotide sequence: TGTGCCAGCAGCTTCATAGCGGGGGGGCATCGGGGCACAGATACGCAGTATTTT.

This clonotype was seen repeatedly, ten times or more. The gene calls are TRBV29-1 and TRBJ1-1; 8 bases map to TRBD1. This CDR3 contains 14 residues. Looked up from germline, CDR1 is SQVTM and CDR2 is ANQGSEA. Trimming took 4 bases from V and 1 from J; bases not matched to a gene: 5. Here the CDR3 reads CSVAQGASNTEAFF. In DNA form, the CDR3 reads TGCAGCGTTGCCCAGGGGGCGTCGAACACTGAAGCTTTCTTT.